The entry that follows covers one TCR beta chain sequence. Antigen: not known. These data come from a study of T cell repertoires in cytomegalovirus infection. The wider study: HLA-B-restricted CMV epitopes that are well studied were used alongside recently identified HLA-C-restricted ones. Indications of both CMV infection and matching HLA type were provided by public TCR beta signatures. Points from the study as a whole: CMV-specific HLA-C-restricted TCR beta clonotypes dominated the ex vivo response. Public TCR beta family frequency separated CMV-and-HLA carriers, including in an independent cohort.

TCRdb re-analysed the reads in MiXCR, keeping a single row per CDR3 protein. This sample carries 140,000 to 150,000 distinct CDR3 sequences, approximately 30% of them seen once, and the ten largest clones take 45% to 60%. This specimen was CD8+ T cells from cultured PBMCs, taken from culture after CMV antigen stimulation. This TCR was recovered from a human donor in good health (CMV status not recorded). Some clones in this sample may be carry-over from other donors' samples.

Here the CDR3 reads CASSWGLAEYNEQFF. The CDR3 nucleotides read TGTGCCAGCAGCTGGGGCCTAGCGGAGTACAATGAGCAGTTCTTC. The chain has TRBV5-4 and TRBJ2-1; 7 nucleotides align to TRBD2. Germline V gene lookup returns CDR1 SGHNT and CDR2 YYREEE (reference sequence). Unmatched junction bases numbered 7, after V lost 3 bases and J lost 4 bases. The CDR3 covers 15 residues.